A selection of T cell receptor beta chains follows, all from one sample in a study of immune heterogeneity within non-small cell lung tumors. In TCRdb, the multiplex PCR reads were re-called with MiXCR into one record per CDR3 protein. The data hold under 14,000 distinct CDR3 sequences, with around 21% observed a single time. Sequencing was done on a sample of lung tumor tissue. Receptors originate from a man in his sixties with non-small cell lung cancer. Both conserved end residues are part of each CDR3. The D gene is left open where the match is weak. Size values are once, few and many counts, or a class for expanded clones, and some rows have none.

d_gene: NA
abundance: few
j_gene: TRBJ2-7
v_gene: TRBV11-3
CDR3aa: CASGAGGGEQYF
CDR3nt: TGTGCCAGCGGAGCCGGGGGTGGCGAGCAGTACTTC

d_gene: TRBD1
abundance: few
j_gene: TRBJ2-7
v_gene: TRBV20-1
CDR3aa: CGGQGTDEQYF
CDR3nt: TGCGGAGGACAGGGGACGGACGAGCAGTACTTC

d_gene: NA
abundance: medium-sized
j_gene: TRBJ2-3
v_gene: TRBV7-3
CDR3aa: CASSHYPYGTDTQYF
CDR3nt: TGTGCCAGCAGCCACTATCCTTACGGCACAGATACGCAGTATTTT

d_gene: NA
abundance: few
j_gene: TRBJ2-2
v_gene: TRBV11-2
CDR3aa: CASFDPGMGTGELFF
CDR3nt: TGTGCCAGCTTCGACCCAGGGATGGGCACCGGGGAGCTGTTTTTT

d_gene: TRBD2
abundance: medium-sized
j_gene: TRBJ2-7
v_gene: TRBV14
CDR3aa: CASSQGHYGTSGGYEQYF
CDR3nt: TGTGCCAGCAGCCAAGGGCACTACGGGACTAGCGGGGGCTACGAGCAGTACTTC

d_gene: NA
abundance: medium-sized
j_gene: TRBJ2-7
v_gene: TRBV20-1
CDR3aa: CSARKPGPSSYEQYF
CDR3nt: TGCAGTGCTAGAAAACCAGGGCCTAGCTCCTACGAGCAGTACTTC

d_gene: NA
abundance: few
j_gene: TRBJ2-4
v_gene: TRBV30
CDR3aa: CAWSDGWGPAKNIQYF
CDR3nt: TGTGCCTGGAGCGACGGGTGGGGCCCAGCCAAAAACATTCAGTACTTC

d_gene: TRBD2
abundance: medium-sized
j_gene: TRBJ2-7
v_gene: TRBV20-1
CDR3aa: CSAPRTSGSLGYEQYF
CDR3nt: TGCAGTGCTCCCAGGACTAGCGGGAGCCTAGGTTACGAGCAGTACTTC

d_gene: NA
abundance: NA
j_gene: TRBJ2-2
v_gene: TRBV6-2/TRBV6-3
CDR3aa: CASRSIGQYTGERFF
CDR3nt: TGTGCCAGCAGAAGTATAGGACAGTACACCGGGGAGCGGTTTTTT

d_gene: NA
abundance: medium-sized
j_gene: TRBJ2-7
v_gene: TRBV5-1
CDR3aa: CASSYLGRDYEQYF
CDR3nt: TGCGCCAGCAGCTACCTCGGACGGGACTACGAGCAGTACTTC

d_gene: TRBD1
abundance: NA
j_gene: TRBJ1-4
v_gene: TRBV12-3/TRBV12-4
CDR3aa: CASSFSLRRTGGFQGKLFF
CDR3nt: TGTGCCAGCAGTTTCTCGTTAAGGCGGACAGGGGGCTTTCAAGGAAAACTGTTTTTT

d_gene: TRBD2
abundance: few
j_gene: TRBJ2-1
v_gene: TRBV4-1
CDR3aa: CASSHTPLAGEGYNEQFF
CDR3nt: TGCGCCAGCAGCCACACGCCCCTGGCGGGGGAGGGTTACAATGAGCAGTTCTTC

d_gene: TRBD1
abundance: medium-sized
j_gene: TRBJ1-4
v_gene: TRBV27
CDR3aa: CASSRDRGNEKLFF
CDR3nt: TGTGCCAGCAGTCGGGACAGGGGTAATGAAAAACTGTTTTTT

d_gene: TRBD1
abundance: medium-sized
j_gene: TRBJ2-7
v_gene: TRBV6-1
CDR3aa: CASSSGQVYEQYF
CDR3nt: TGTGCCAGCAGCTCGGGACAGGTGTACGAGCAGTACTTC

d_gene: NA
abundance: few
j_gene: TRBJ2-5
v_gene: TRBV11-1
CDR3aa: CASSSRVRRAGETQYF
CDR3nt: TGTGCCAGCAGCTCCCGAGTAAGAAGGGCGGGGGAGACCCAGTACTTC

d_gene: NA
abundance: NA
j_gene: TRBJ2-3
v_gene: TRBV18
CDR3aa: CASSPELSLSTDTQYF
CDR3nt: TGTGCCAGCTCCCCCGAACTATCCCTAAGCACAGATACGCAGTATTTT

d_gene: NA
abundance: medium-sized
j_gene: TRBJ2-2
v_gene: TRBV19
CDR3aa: CASSTQGTSTGELFF
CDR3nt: TGTGCCAGTAGTACACAAGGGACTTCCACCGGGGAGCTGTTTTTT

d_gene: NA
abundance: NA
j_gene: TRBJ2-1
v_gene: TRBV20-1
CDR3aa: CSQDSPGEQFF
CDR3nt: TGCAGCCAGGACTCGCCCGGTGAGCAGTTCTTC

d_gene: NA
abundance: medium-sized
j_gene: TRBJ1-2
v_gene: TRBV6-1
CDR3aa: CASSEATGPYGYTF
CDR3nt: TGTGCCAGCAGTGAAGCTACAGGTCCGTATGGCTACACCTTC

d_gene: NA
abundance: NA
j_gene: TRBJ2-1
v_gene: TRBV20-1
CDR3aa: CSARQKIWRAVNEQFF
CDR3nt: TGCAGTGCTAGGCAGAAGATCTGGAGGGCGGTCAATGAGCAGTTCTTC

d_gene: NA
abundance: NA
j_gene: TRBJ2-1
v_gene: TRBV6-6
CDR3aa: CASSYGRQGLNEQFF
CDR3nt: TGTGCCAGCAGTTACGGGCGACAGGGACTCAATGAGCAGTTCTTC

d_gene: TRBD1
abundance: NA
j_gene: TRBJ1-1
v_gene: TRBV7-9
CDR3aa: CASSLAGQGEAFF
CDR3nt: TGTGCCAGCAGCTTAGCTGGACAGGGAGAAGCTTTCTTT

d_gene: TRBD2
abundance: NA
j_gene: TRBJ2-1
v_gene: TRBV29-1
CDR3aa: CSVEWRAGNEQFF
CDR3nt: TGCAGCGTTGAGTGGAGAGCGGGGAATGAGCAGTTCTTC